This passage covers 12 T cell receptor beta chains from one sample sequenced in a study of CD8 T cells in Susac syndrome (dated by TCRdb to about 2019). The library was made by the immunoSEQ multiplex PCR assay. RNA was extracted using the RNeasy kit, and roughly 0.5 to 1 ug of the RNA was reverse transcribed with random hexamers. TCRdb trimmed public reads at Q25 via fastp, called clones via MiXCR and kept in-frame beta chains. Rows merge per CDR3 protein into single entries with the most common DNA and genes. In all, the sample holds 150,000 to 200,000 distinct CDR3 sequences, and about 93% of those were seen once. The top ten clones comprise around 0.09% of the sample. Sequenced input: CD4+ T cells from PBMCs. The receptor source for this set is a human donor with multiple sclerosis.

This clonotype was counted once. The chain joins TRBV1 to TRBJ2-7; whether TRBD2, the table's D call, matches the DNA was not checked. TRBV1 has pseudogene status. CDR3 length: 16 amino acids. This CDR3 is CTSSRGKKLAKKEQYF. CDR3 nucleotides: TGCACCAGCAGCCGCGGGAAAAAGCTAGCCAAGAAGGAGCAGTACTTC.

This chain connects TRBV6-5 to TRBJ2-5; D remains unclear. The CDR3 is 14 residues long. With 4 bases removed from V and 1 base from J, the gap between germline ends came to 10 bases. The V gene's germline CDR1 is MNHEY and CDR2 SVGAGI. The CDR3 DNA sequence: TGTGCCAGCAGTTTGCAGGCAGCCCAAGAGACCCAGTACTTC. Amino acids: CASSLQAAQETQYF.

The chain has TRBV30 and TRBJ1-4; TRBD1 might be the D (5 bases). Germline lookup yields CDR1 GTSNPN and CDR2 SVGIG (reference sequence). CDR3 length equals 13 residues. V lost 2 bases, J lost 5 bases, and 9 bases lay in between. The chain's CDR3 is CAWSFWGNEKLFF. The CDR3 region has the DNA TGTGCCTGGAGTTTCTGGGGCAATGAAAAACTGTTTTTT.

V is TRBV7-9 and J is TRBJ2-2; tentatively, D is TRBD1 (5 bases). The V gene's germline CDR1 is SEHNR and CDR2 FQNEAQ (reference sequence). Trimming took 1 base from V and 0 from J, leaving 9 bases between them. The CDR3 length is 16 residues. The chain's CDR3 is CASSLVRATNTGELFF. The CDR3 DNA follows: TGTGCCAGCAGCTTAGTCAGGGCCACGAACACCGGGGAGCTGTTTTTT.

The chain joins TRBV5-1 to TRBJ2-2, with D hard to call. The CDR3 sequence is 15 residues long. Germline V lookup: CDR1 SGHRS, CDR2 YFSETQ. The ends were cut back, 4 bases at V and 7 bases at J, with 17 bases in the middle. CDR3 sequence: CASSAGWEGNGELFF. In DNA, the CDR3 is TGCGCCAGCAGCGCCGGTTGGGAAGGGAACGGGGAGCTGTTTTTT. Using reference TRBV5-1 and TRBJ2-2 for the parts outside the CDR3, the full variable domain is KAGVTQTPRYLIKTRGQQVTLSCSPISGHRSVSWYQQTPGQGLQFLFEYFSETQRNKGNFPGRFSGRQFSNSRSEMNVSTLELGDSALYLCASSAGWEGNGELFFGEGSRLTVL.

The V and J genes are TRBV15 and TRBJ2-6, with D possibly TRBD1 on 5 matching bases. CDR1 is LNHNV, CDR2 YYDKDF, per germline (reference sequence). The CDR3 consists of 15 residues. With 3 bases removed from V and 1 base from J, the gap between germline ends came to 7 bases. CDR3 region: CATSRTESGANVLTF. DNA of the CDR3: TGTGCCACCAGCAGGACAGAGTCTGGGGCCAACGTCCTGACTTTC. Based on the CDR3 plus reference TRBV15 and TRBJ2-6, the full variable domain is DAMVIQNPRYQVTQFGKPVTLSCSQTLNHNVMYWYQQKSSQAPKLLFHYYDKDFNNEADTPDNFQSRRPNTSFCFLDIRSPGLGDTAMYLCATSRTESGANVLTFGAGSRLTVL.

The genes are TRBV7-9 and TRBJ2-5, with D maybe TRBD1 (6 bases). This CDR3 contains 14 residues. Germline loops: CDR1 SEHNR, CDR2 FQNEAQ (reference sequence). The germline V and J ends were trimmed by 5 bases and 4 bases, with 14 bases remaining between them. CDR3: CASSPRQAGETQYF. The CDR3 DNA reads TGTGCCAGCAGCCCCAGACAGGCGGGAGAGACCCAGTACTTC. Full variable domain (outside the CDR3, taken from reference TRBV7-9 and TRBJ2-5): DTGVSQNPRHKITKRGQNVTFRCDPISEHNRLYWYRQTLGQGPEFLTYFQNEAQLEKSRLLSDRFSAERPKGSFSTLEIQRTEQGDSAMYLCASSPRQAGETQYFGPGTRLLVL.

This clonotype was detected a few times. DNA for the CDR3: TGCAGTGCTAGGGATAGCAATCAGCCCCAGCATTTT. Its translation: CSARDSNQPQHF. The chain employs TRBV20-1 and TRBJ1-5; D unclear. The germline CDR1 and CDR2 sequences are DFQATT and SNEGSKA (reference sequence). V lost 3 bases and J 0 bases, leaving 3 bases between the germline ends. This CDR3 has 12 residues.

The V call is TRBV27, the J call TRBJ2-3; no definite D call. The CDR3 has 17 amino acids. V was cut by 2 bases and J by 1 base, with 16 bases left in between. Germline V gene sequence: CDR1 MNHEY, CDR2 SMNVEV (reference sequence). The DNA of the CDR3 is TGTGCCAGCAGTTTAAAACCCACATTTTGGGGCACAGATACGCAGTATTTT. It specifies CASSLKPTFWGTDTQYF.

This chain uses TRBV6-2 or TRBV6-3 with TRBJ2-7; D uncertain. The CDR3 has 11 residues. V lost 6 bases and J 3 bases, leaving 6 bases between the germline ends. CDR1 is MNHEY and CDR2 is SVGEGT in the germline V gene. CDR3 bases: TGTGCCAGCAGATTTAACTACGAGCAGTACTTC. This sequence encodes CASRFNYEQYF.

CDR3 DNA: TGTGCCAGCAGGTCGACAGGGGCTAACTATGGCTACACCTTC. Encoded protein: CASRSTGANYGYTF. The rearrangement joins TRBV6-5 to TRBJ1-2; 8 positions agree with TRBD1. Germline CDR1 reads MNHEY; CDR2 reads SVGAGI. This CDR3 is 14 amino acids long. The junction had 3 bases not matched to a gene; V was cut back by 6 bases and J by 0 bases.

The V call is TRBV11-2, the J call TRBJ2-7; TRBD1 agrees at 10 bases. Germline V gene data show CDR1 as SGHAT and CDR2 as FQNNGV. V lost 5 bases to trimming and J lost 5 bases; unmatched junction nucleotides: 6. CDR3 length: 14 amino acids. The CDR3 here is CASSPDRGRDEQYF. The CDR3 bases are TGTGCCAGCAGCCCTGACAGGGGGCGTGACGAGCAGTACTTC.